Below are 22 T cell receptor beta chains sequenced from a single sample in a study of identical twins. TCRdb analysed the 5' RACE reads with MiXCR anew, one entry per CDR3 protein. The repertoire holds fewer than 800,000 distinct CDR3 sequences, with about 7.1% as singletons. The same sample was also used in a study of yellow fever vaccine responses in identical twins.

The material sequenced was PBMCs. These receptors all come from a woman aged 18-30 years in good health.

Many counts were recorded for this clonotype. The chain has TRBV7-9 and TRBJ2-5; no clear D. Trimming left V 8 bases short and J 0 bases short, with 7 bases between. Germline V gene data show CDR1 as SEHNR and CDR2 as FQNEAQ (reference sequence). The CDR3 runs 12 residues. CDR3 DNA sequence: TGTGCCAGCGCTGCGCACCAAGAGACCCAGTACTTC. It yields the protein CASAAHQETQYF.

This clonotype was detected a few times. The CDR3 here is CASSYPYPGTSNTEAFF. The CDR3 DNA reads TGTGCCAGCAGCTACCCTTACCCCGGGACATCGAACACTGAAGCTTTCTTT. The chain recombines TRBV11-3 with TRBJ1-1; D is possibly TRBD1 (6 bases). Germline CDR1 SGHNT, CDR2 YENEEA. V was shortened by 4 bases and J by 1 base, with 19 bases between the two germline ends. This CDR3 has 17 residues. Using reference TRBV11-3 and TRBJ1-1 for the parts outside the CDR3, the full variable domain is EAGVVQSPRYKIIEKKQPVAFWCNPISGHNTLYWYLQNLGQGPELLIRYENEEAVDDSQLPKDRFSAERLKGVDSTLKIQPAELGDSAVYLCASSYPYPGTSNTEAFFGQGTRLTVV.

This clonotype has just a few counts. V gene TRBV20-1 combines with J gene TRBJ2-7, with TRBD2 matching 10 bases. From germline, CDR1 is DFQATT and CDR2 SNEGSKA (reference sequence). With 5 bases clipped from V and 0 bases from J, the junction kept 4 bases outside the gene matches. This CDR3 region has 14 residues. In DNA form, the CDR3 reads TGCAGTGCTGGAGTAGCGGGGGGCTCCTACGAGCAGTACTTC. Protein sequence: CSAGVAGGSYEQYF.

The chain combines TRBV7-9 with TRBJ1-5; D is unclear. Germline V lookup: CDR1 SEHNR, CDR2 FQNEAQ (reference sequence). The CDR3 is 15 residues long. V lost 5 bases, J lost 1 base, and 12 bases lay in between. The CDR3 DNA reads TGTGCCAGCAGCCCCGGGTCGGGGAGCAATCAGCCCCAGCATTTT. It encodes CASSPGSGSNQPQHF.

CDR3: CASSFAAGGNQPQHF. In DNA form, the CDR3 reads TGTGCCAGCAGTTTCGCAGCCGGAGGCAATCAGCCCCAGCATTTT. The genes are TRBV12-3 or TRBV12-4 and TRBJ1-5; D remains ambiguous. The CDR3 is made up of 15 amino acids. V lost 3 bases and J 2 bases, leaving 11 bases between the germline ends.

The J gene is TRBJ2-3, the V gene TRBV7-8, with 11 bases that match TRBD2. The CDR3 is made up of 17 amino acids. V lost 4 bases, J lost 5 bases, and 11 bases stayed unmatched. Germline CDR1 is SGHVS and CDR2 is FQNEAQ. The CDR3 spells CASSSGLAGGLRDTQYF. CDR3 coding DNA: TGTGCCAGCAGCTCGGGGCTAGCGGGAGGCCTACGAGATACGCAGTATTTT.

This clonotype turned up a few times. The CDR3 here is CASSEATGLNQPQHF. The DNA of the CDR3 is TGTGCCAGCAGTGAAGCGACAGGGCTCAATCAGCCCCAGCATTTT. V is TRBV2 and J is TRBJ1-5; 7 bases agree with TRBD1. This CDR3 has 15 residues. CDR1 is SNHLY and CDR2 is FYNNEI in the germline V gene. V lost 0 bases and J lost 3; bases outside the gene matches: 2. The variable domain in full, completed from reference TRBV2 and TRBJ1-5, reads EPEVTQTPSHQVTQMGQEVILRCVPISNHLYFYWYRQILGQKVEFLVSFYNNEISEKSEIFDDQFSVERPDGSNFTLKIRSTKLEDSAMYFCASSEATGLNQPQHFGDGTRLSIL.

This clonotype turned up a few times. This chain connects TRBV3-1 to TRBJ2-3; D may be TRBD1 (6 bases). Germline CDR1 is LGHDT and CDR2 is YNNKEL (reference sequence). This CDR3 spans 15 amino acids. The V and J ends lost 1 base and 4 bases respectively, with 12 bases between them. The CDR3 DNA reads TGTGCCAGCAGCCAAGCGAGGGGGAACGCAGATACGCAGTATTTT. Amino acid sequence: CASSQARGNADTQYF.

The chain links TRBV6-2 or TRBV6-3 to TRBJ2-6, with 15 bases matching TRBD2. Germline trimming cut 8 bases from V and 0 bases from J; bases unmatched to any gene: 14. The CDR3 consists of 21 residues. Per germline, CDR1 MNHEY and CDR2 SVGEGT. CDR3 region: CASLRLGTSGRSYSGANVLTF. The CDR3 DNA follows: TGTGCCAGCCTCAGATTAGGGACTAGCGGGAGGTCATACTCTGGGGCCAACGTCCTGACTTTC.

V and J are TRBV27 and TRBJ1-5; no clear D. From germline, CDR1 is MNHEY and CDR2 SMNVEV (reference sequence). The CDR3 has 14 amino acids. V was clipped by 3 bases and J by 9 bases, with 15 bases between them. CDR3 protein: CASSLGNQVPPQHF. Here the CDR3 DNA reads TGTGCCAGCAGTTTGGGCAATCAGGTACCGCCCCAGCATTTT.

This clonotype was seen many times. The chain links TRBV7-2 to TRBJ2-2; a possible D gene is TRBD2 (5 bases). Germline V lookup: CDR1 SGHTA, CDR2 FQGNSA. This CDR3 spans 15 amino acids. V gave up 4 bases and J gave up 6 bases, with 15 bases separating them. The CDR3 sequence is CASSSLTRAAGELFF. CDR3 sequence (DNA): TGTGCCAGCAGCTCCCTCACGAGGGCCGCCGGGGAGCTGTTTTTT.

The table lists this clonotype with a few counts. This sequence joins TRBV2 and TRBJ2-1, with 7 positions matching TRBD1. After removal of 5 bases from V and 10 bases from J, the junction contained 8 bases not matched to a gene. The germline CDR1 and CDR2 sequences are SNHLY and FYNNEI. The CDR3 spans 13 residues. The CDR3 here is CASSQIRTGEQFF. The CDR3 DNA reads as TGTGCCAGCAGTCAAATTCGGACAGGAGAGCAGTTCTTC.

The chain links TRBV2 to TRBJ1-2, with 7 bases matching TRBD1. The CDR3 has 17 residues. After removal of 7 bases from V and 4 bases from J, the junction contained 18 bases not matched to a gene. Germline values: CDR1 SNHLY, CDR2 FYNNEI. The CDR3 bases are TGTGCCAGCACTCCCACCGTCCACCGACAGGGTAGCTATGGCTACACCTTC. It codes for CASTPTVHRQGSYGYTF.

This clonotype was picked up a small number of times. V usage is TRBV7-8 and J usage is TRBJ2-2; D possibly matches TRBD1 or TRBD2 (5 bases each). The CDR3 covers 15 residues. Germline V gene sequence: CDR1 SGHVS, CDR2 FQNEAQ. Trimming stripped 5 bases from V and 5 bases from J, with 15 bases between. The CDR3 here is CASSERDRQTGELFF. For the CDR3, the DNA is TGTGCCAGCAGCGAACGGGACCGACAGACCGGGGAGCTGTTTTTT.

This clonotype was counted at least ten times. The rearrangement joins TRBV4-1 to TRBJ2-5; D not certain. Germline V gene sequence: CDR1 MGHRA, CDR2 YSYEKL. CDR3 length: 15 residues. The germline V and J ends were trimmed by 3 bases and 7 bases, with 18 bases remaining between them. The CDR3: CASSHGSSVIGTQYF. In DNA form, the CDR3 reads TGCGCCAGCAGCCACGGCTCGTCGGTGATCGGGACCCAGTACTTC.

This chain joins TRBV6-1 and TRBJ2-7; the D gene is possibly TRBD2 (6 bases). V lost 2 bases and J 3 bases, leaving 14 bases between the germline ends. Germline assignment: CDR1 MNHNS and CDR2 SASEGT. The CDR3 consists of 15 residues. The CDR3 loop reads CASSEQGGKNYEQYF. The CDR3 DNA reads TGTGCCAGCAGTGAACAGGGAGGCAAGAACTACGAGCAGTACTTC.

There are many counts of this clonotype. J is TRBJ1-2 and V is TRBV20-1; a possible D gene is TRBD1 (5 bases). Per the germline V gene, CDR1 is DFQATT and CDR2 is SNEGSKA (reference sequence). V was shortened by 0 bases and J by 4 bases, with 12 bases between the two germline ends. CDR3 size: 14 residues. This CDR3 reads CSAREGGGFYGYTF. In DNA, the CDR3 is TGCAGTGCTAGAGAGGGGGGGGGTTTCTATGGCTACACCTTC.

V gene TRBV7-6 combines with J gene TRBJ2-2; 8 bases agree with TRBD2. The CDR3 contains 15 residues. Germline values: CDR1 SGHVS, CDR2 FNYEAQ. The J segment lost 1 base and the V segment lost 6 bases, leaving 4 bases of the junction unmatched. CDR3 in DNA: TGTGCCAGCAGAAATCTAGCGGGGAACACCGGGGAGCTGTTTTTT. This sequence encodes CASRNLAGNTGELFF.

The chain combines TRBV29-1 with TRBJ2-1; TRBD2 aligns across 7 bases. The CDR3 length is 15 residues. Germline V gives CDR1 SQVTM, CDR2 ANQGSEA. The ends lost 3 bases at V and 0 bases at J; junction bases unmatched: 5. CDR3 protein: CSVELADTSYNEQFF. CDR3 DNA: TGCAGCGTTGAGCTAGCGGACACCTCCTACAATGAGCAGTTCTTC.

The chain uses TRBV6-2 or TRBV6-3 and TRBJ1-2; D perhaps matches TRBD1 (5 bases). The germline V gene encodes CDR1 MNHEY and CDR2 SVGEGT. CDR3 length: 14 residues. Trimming pared 5 bases from V and 2 bases from J, leaving 12 bases between. This CDR3 reads CASSPQALNYGYTF. The DNA of the CDR3 is TGTGCCAGCAGTCCACAGGCGCTGAACTATGGCTACACCTTC.

This clonotype was seen ten or more times. The rearrangement joins TRBV10-3 to TRBJ1-3; a possible D gene is TRBD1 (5 bases). V was shortened by 7 bases and J by 4 bases, with 14 bases between the two germline ends. CDR1 and CDR2 (germline): ENHRY, SYGVKD. The CDR3 is made up of 14 amino acids. The CDR3 DNA reads TGTGCCATCAAACCGGGACTACCGGGAAACACCATATATTTT. Amino acid sequence: CAIKPGLPGNTIYF.

This chain connects TRBV27 to TRBJ2-6; D gene uncertain. This CDR3 has 16 amino acids. Per germline, CDR1 MNHEY and CDR2 SMNVEV (reference sequence). Deletions cut 8 bases from V and 0 bases from J, with 14 bases between. The CDR3 here is CASRKRTASGANVLTF. The DNA for the CDR3 is TGTGCCAGCCGGAAACGGACGGCCTCTGGGGCCAACGTCCTGACTTTC.